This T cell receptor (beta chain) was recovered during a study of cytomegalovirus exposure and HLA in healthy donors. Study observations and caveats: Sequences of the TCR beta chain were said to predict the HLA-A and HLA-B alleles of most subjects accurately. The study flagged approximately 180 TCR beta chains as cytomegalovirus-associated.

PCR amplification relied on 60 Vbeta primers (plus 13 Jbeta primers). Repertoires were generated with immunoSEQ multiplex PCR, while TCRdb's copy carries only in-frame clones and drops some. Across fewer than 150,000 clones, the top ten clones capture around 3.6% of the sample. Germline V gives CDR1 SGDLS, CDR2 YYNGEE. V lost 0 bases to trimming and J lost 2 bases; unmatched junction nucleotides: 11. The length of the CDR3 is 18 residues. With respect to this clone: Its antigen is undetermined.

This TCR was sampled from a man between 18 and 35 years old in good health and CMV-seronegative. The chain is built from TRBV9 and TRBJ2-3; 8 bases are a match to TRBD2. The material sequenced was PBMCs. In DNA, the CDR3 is TGTGCCAGCAGCGTAGAGGGTGCGACGGGAGGGGCCACAGATACGCAGTATTTT. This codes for CASSVEGATGGATDTQYF.